This note documents a single TCR beta chain sequence. Its binding antigen is unknown. Per-base qualities were not stored, and no clone one base away is much larger. Whole blood was collected in K2EDTA tubes by collaborating institutions according to the institutions' own protocols. Collaborator samples were shipped for TCRbeta analysis as frozen whole blood, isolated PBMCs, or DNA extracted from either sample type. This entry comes from a study of blood T cell repertoires in COVID-19 (dated by TCRdb to the early 2020s). Study-wide context: Collaborator samples came from the United States, Italy and Spain and covered acute and convalescent phases of COVID-19. The material from the prospective study consisted of cDNA or gDNA derived from T cells, B-cell-depleted T cells, or PBMCs. Where HLA class I and class II types were available, the types were taken from metadata supplied by the sample provider, not from assay-based typing. A de-identified subject ID, COVID-19 status, age in years and sex were almost always included in the sample metadata. Subjects who had been exposed to COVID-19, were actively infected with it, or had recovered from it provided the deeply sampled blood TCRbeta repertoires that made up the dataset. The samples were drawn from two sources: the first 160 participants of the ongoing ImmuneRACE study, and 1,200 or so subjects contributed by 6 global collaborators. The repertoires were released in a freely available public database intended as a resource for research on the immune response to SARS-CoV-2. What the research found in general, with its limitations: The quantity of clinical and demographic metadata differed by source and by participant and was supplied without curation.

V loses 0 bases of germline sequence and J loses 0 bases, and the interval between the two ends is 16 bases. The CDR3 covers 18 residues, taking in both the cysteine and the phenylalanine. CDR3 DNA is the only sequence kept; it has 54 bases, read in frame from the first base. CDR1 and CDR2 are read off the germline V gene as SGHRS and YFSETQ. TCRbeta CDR3 regions were amplified from genomic DNA using the immunoSEQ Assay, a bias-controlled multiplex PCR. The original methods were these. The number of nucleated cells in each sample was estimated by amplification of reference gene primers within the assay. To quantify the absolute abundance of each unique TCRbeta CDR3 rearrangement, sequence reads were collapsed and filtered. For each sample, productive Simpson clonality was calculated as the square root of Simpson's diversity index across productive rearrangements. The clones in this table, taken by TCRdb from immuneACCESS, are in-frame only. Not every clone is retained; where verified, under half of the shortfall comes from an unresolved V gene, and the cause of the rest is unknown. V and J calls and clone size are given by that table; D and trimming were obtained from the DNA. Recorded for this sample are over 200,000 clones; more than 70% of them occurred a single time. The ten largest make up roughly 5.8% of the sample.

The sequenced sample consisted of peripheral blood. This receptor chain uses TRBV5-1 and TRBJ2-1; no D gene can be assigned with confidence. The clonotype comes from a man aged 80 or over with acute or convalescent COVID-19. The base sequence is TGCGCCAGCAGCTTGGCCACGGGTTCTCTAAGCTCCTACAATGAGCAGTTCTTC. The encoded protein is CASSLATGSLSSYNEQFF. With the rest looked up from the reference TRBV5-1 and TRBJ2-1 genes rather than sequenced, the full variable domain is KAGVTQTPRYLIKTRGQQVTLSCSPISGHRSVSWYQQTPGQGLQFLFEYFSETQRNKGNFPGRFSGRQFSNSRSEMNVSTLELGDSALYLCASSLATGSLSSYNEQFFGPGTRLTVL.